A few counts support the clone carrying this T cell receptor (beta chain). What it binds is not known. TCRdb ran MiXCR on the RT-PCR reads and lists one entry per CDR3 protein. The data contain around 760,000 distinct CDR3 sequences, more than 11% of them singletons. The V and J ends lost 4 bases and 6 bases, in that order; junction bases with no gene match: 11. CDR1 and CDR2 (germline): SGHRS, YFSETQ. This CDR3 has 15 residues. This specimen comes from a study of response to subunit inactivated influenza vaccine. Study findings and constraints: The authors proposed limited new T cell recruitment per seasonal influenza vaccination.

This rearrangement joins TRBV5-1 to TRBJ2-5; 8 bases are a match to TRBD1. Sequencing was performed on PBMCs from blood, taken 14 to 15 days before vaccination. This TCR derives from a man aged 50 to 60 who received an inactivated influenza vaccine. CDR3 nucleotide sequence: TGCGCCAGCAGCGGGACGACAGGGGCTGGAAAGACCCAGTACTTC. Its protein is CASSGTTGAGKTQYF.